The entry that follows covers one T cell receptor (beta chain) sequence. Its antigen is as yet unknown. TCR alpha and TCR beta cDNA libraries carrying sample barcodes and UMIs were produced by 5'RACE using constant-segment primers. Via MiXCR, TCRdb re-called the 5' RACE reads, giving one row per CDR3 protein. The top ten hold less than 25% of the sample, which has around 340,000 distinct CDR3 sequences, approximately 14% seen once. This sample was included in a study of T-cell memory formation after mild COVID-19. Notes on the study in general: Day 15 to 85 contracting clones showed balanced CD4/CD8; day 15 to 37 expanders favored CD4+. Researchers found some responding clones in pre-infection memory, a sign that cross-reactive memory joined.

Sample: PBMCs or a T cell subset sorted from them (not recorded which). The receptor comes from a man between 18 and 35 years old who had mild COVID-19 (a few samples of this study predate the infection). Cell type and time point are not known.

The CDR3 DNA reads as TGTGCCAGCAGTTTAGTTGCCCTCTCCTACAATGAGCAGTTCTTC. It specifies CASSLVALSYNEQFF. The V and J genes are TRBV12-3 or TRBV12-4 and TRBJ2-1, with unresolved D. CDR3 length: 15 residues. V lost 1 base to trimming and J lost 0 bases, with 7 bases between them.